These 28 T cell receptor beta chains originate from one sample sequenced in a study of blood T cells in healthy people across ages. A second PCR, run for about 7 to 12 cycles, used a sample-barcoded 5' primer plus a J-beta primer mix. TCRdb processed the 5' RACE reads anew with MiXCR; each CDR3 protein has one entry. The table includes fewer than 1.5 million distinct CDR3 sequences, about 43% detected once. Source material: blood. The receptors shown here come from a young woman in good health.

The chain links TRBV20-1 to TRBJ1-4, with a weak D call TRBD1 (5 bases). Germline CDR1 is DFQATT and CDR2 is SNEGSKA (reference sequence). The germline V and J ends were trimmed by 5 bases and 8 bases, with 21 bases remaining between them. The CDR3 length is 15 residues. The DNA of the CDR3 is TGCAGTGCTCTCCTTGCGGGGCCTACCCACGAAAAACTGTTTTTT. It translates to CSALLAGPTHEKLFF.

This clonotype was detected a few times. The chain combines TRBV20-1 with TRBJ1-2; no clear D. V was cut by 0 bases and J by 1 base, with 9 bases left in between. The CDR3 covers 14 residues. Germline lookup yields CDR1 DFQATT and CDR2 SNEGSKA (reference sequence). CDR3 amino acids: CSARDPGSNYGYTF. The CDR3 bases are TGCAGTGCTAGAGACCCGGGTAGTAACTATGGCTACACCTTC.

This chain links TRBV5-1 with TRBJ2-7, with 10 bases lining up with TRBD1. Looked up from germline, CDR1 is SGHRS and CDR2 is YFSETQ. Trimming cost V 1 base and J 6 bases; bases outside gene matches: 13. The CDR3 is 17 residues long. Here the CDR3 DNA reads TGCGCCAGCAGCTTGAGGGGAACCGGGACAGGGGAAGGCGAGCAGTACTTC. Residues: CASSLRGTGTGEGEQYF.

V and J are TRBV20-1 and TRBJ2-4; 7 nucleotides line up with TRBD1. Germline V gene sequence: CDR1 DFQATT, CDR2 SNEGSKA (reference sequence). V was pared by 6 bases and J by 6 bases, with 2 bases of the junction left unmatched. The CDR3 runs to 11 residues. The CDR3 loop reads CSAGTANIQYF. CDR3 in DNA: TGCAGTGCCGGGACAGCAAACATTCAGTACTTC.

On this clonotype: With a much larger clone just one base away, this may be a read error. The chain employs TRBV14 and TRBJ1-1, with no clear D. Germline V gives CDR1 SGHDN, CDR2 FVKESK. CDR3 size: 11 residues. V lost 5 bases and J lost 11, with 12 bases in between. The CDR3 here is CASSTEEYAFF. The CDR3 DNA reads TGTGCCAGCAGCACAGAGGAGTACGCTTTCTTT.

The chain recombines TRBV12-5 with TRBJ2-1, with unresolved D. V lost 6 bases and J lost 8, with 11 bases in between. CDR1 and CDR2 from the germline V gene are LGHNT and FRNRAP. This CDR3 has 12 residues. The DNA for the CDR3 is TGTGCTAGTGGACCCGACACCCATGAGCAGTTCTTC. It translates to CASGPDTHEQFF.

This clonotype was detected once. The chain couples TRBV15 to TRBJ2-1; 7 nucleotides agree with TRBD2. The trim removed 5 bases at V and 8 bases at J, leaving 15 bases unmatched. The CDR3 totals 16 residues. CDR1 LNHNV and CDR2 YYDKDF come from the germline V gene (reference sequence). CDR3 DNA sequence: TGTGCCACCAGCGACGGGGCGGGAGCCTTGTCAGATGAGCAGTTCTTC. Its protein product is CATSDGAGALSDEQFF.

The chain is built from TRBV14 and TRBJ2-3; 8 nucleotides line up with TRBD2. J was trimmed by 3 bases and V by 1 base; bases with no gene match: 6. Looked up from germline, CDR1 is SGHDN and CDR2 is FVKESK. The CDR3 is made up of 16 amino acids. CDR3 sequence (DNA): TGTGCCAGCAGCCAAGTGAGCGGGAGTATTACAGATACGCAGTATTTT. It specifies CASSQVSGSITDTQYF.

This clonotype was seen more than once but under ten times. This chain connects TRBV29-1 to TRBJ2-1; TRBD1 is a possible D gene (6 bases). Germline assignment: CDR1 SQVTM and CDR2 ANQGSEA. This CDR3 region has 15 residues. Trimming stripped 5 bases from V and 4 bases from J, with 18 bases between. The CDR3 sequence is CSVSLFQGSYNEQFF. CDR3 coding DNA: TGCAGCGTTTCCCTCTTCCAGGGGTCGTACAATGAGCAGTTCTTC.

The rearrangement joins TRBV7-9 to TRBJ2-3; 12 positions agree with TRBD2. V gave up 3 bases and J gave up 5 bases; unmatched junction bases: 15. CDR3 length equals 19 residues. Per germline, CDR1 SEHNR and CDR2 FQNEAQ (reference sequence). The CDR3 sequence: CASSLYLAGGRKGEDTQYF. CDR3 nucleotides: TGTGCCAGCAGCTTGTACCTAGCGGGAGGGCGGAAAGGGGAAGATACGCAGTATTTT.

The CDR3 DNA is TGTGCCAGCAGCCCCCCTAGGGCAGGACTGAACACTGAAGCTTTCTTT. Translated: CASSPPRAGLNTEAFF. This chain links TRBV3-1 with TRBJ1-1, with D unclear. The germline CDR1 and CDR2 sequences are LGHDT and YNNKEL (reference sequence). The CDR3 runs to 16 residues. Trimming cost V 4 bases and J 0 bases, with 15 bases left between them.

The rearrangement links TRBV28 to TRBJ2-5; TRBD1 is a possible D gene (6 bases). The J call may be in error: the DNA end matches TRBJ2-1 better. The CDR3 length is 13 residues. Germline CDR1 is MDHEN and CDR2 is SYDVKM. CDR3 residues: CASSQQGLETQFF. In DNA form, the CDR3 reads TGTGCCAGCAGTCAACAGGGCCTTGAGACCCAGTTCTTC.

V and J are TRBV6-1 and TRBJ2-1; 10 bases agree with TRBD2. The CDR3 loop spans 17 amino acids. Germline V gene data show CDR1 as MNHNS and CDR2 as SASEGT. Germline trimming cut 2 bases from V and 4 bases from J; bases unmatched to any gene: 8. CDR3 in DNA: TGTGCCAGCAGTGAACCGGTACTAGCGGGATTTTACAATGAGCAGTTCTTC. Translated, it gives CASSEPVLAGFYNEQFF.

This clonotype was seen a handful of times. This chain uses TRBV25-1 with TRBJ2-3; TRBD2 agrees at 7 bases. The junction had 6 bases not matched to a gene; V was cut back by 7 bases and J by 5 bases. This CDR3 region has 13 residues. Germline CDR1 and CDR2: MGHDK and SYGVNS. The CDR3 DNA is TGTGCCAGCACCCTATCGGGGGGAGATACGCAGTATTTT. Its translation: CASTLSGGDTQYF.

The rearrangement joins TRBV20-1 to TRBJ2-2; D is ambiguous. There are 13 residues in the CDR3. The germline V and J ends were trimmed by 0 bases and 6 bases, with 8 bases remaining between them. CDR1 and CDR2 from the germline V gene are DFQATT and SNEGSKA (reference sequence). The CDR3 protein is CSARDWQSGELFF. The CDR3 DNA reads as TGCAGTGCTAGAGATTGGCAATCCGGGGAGCTGTTTTTT.

This clonotype has only a few counts. The chain has TRBV30 and TRBJ2-7, with D unclear. Germline V gene data show CDR1 as GTSNPN and CDR2 as SVGIG (reference sequence). The V gene lost 2 bases and the J gene lost 1 base, with 12 bases spanning the gap. The CDR3 loop spans 14 amino acids. CDR3 nucleotide sequence: TGTGCCTGGAGTAGAGAGACCGGGTCCTACGAGCAGTACTTC. It translates to CAWSRETGSYEQYF.

This chain connects TRBV20-1 to TRBJ1-1; D remains ambiguous. V lost 0 bases and J lost 5, with 19 bases in between. The CDR3 loop spans 16 amino acids. Germline lookup yields CDR1 DFQATT and CDR2 SNEGSKA (reference sequence). The CDR3 DNA reads TGCAGTGCTAGAGATCCGATGGGAGGGAAAAGGACTGAAGCTTTCTTT. It encodes CSARDPMGGKRTEAFF.

Of note for this clonotype: One end of the junction fails to match germline, which may point to a read error. The chain combines TRBV4-1 with TRBJ1-5; no clear D gene. The CDR3 is made up of 15 amino acids. CDR1 is MGHRA and CDR2 is YSYEKL in the germline V gene. The CDR3 DNA reads as TGCGTCAGCAGCCAAGAGAAAACAGAGAATCAGCCCCAGCATTTT. This codes for CVSSQEKTENQPQHF.

Points on this clonotype: One end of the junction is discordant with germline, which a read error may explain. The V and J genes are TRBV2 and TRBJ1-2, with D possibly matching TRBD1 (5 bases). Germline V gene data show CDR1 as SNHLY and CDR2 as FYNNEI. This CDR3 has 14 residues. DNA of the CDR3: TGTGCCAGCAGTGAAGCGGGGGTTTTCTATGGCTACATCTTC. Translation gives CASSEAGVFYGYIF.

This clonotype was detected a few times. CDR3 nucleotides: TGTGCCAGCTCACCCCCAGGACTAGCGGGACCCACAGATACGCAGTATTTT. It translates to CASSPPGLAGPTDTQYF. The rearrangement links TRBV18 to TRBJ2-3; TRBD2 agrees at 12 bases. CDR1 and CDR2 from the germline V gene are KGHSH and LQKENI. V shed 3 bases, J shed 2 bases, and the junction held 6 bases outside the gene matches. The CDR3 has 17 amino acids.

This sequence joins TRBV7-9 and TRBJ1-4; D is unresolved. V dropped 1 base and J dropped 5 bases, with 5 bases sitting between them. The CDR3 has 13 amino acids. CDR1 and CDR2 (germline): SEHNR, FQNEAQ (reference sequence). Here the CDR3 reads CASSLERNEKLFF. The CDR3, as DNA: TGTGCCAGCAGCTTAGAACGGAATGAAAAACTGTTTTTT. Together with reference TRBV7-9 and TRBJ1-4, the CDR3 gives the full variable domain: DTGVSQNPRHKITKRGQNVTFRCDPISEHNRLYWYRQTLGQGPEFLTYFQNEAQLEKSRLLSDRFSAERPKGSFSTLEIQRTEQGDSAMYLCASSLERNEKLFFGSGTQLSVL.

This chain uses TRBV6-5 with TRBJ2-7, with D possibly being TRBD2 (5 bases). Germline CDR1 is MNHEY and CDR2 is SVGAGI. V lost 0 bases to trimming and J lost 4 bases, with 10 bases between them. The CDR3 has 14 amino acids. DNA of the CDR3: TGTGCCAGCAGTTACTCGGGAAGGAGGTACGAGCAGTACTTC. Its translation: CASSYSGRRYEQYF.

The chain couples TRBV30 to TRBJ2-7; D tentatively reads TRBD1 or TRBD2 (5 bases each). Trimming pared 2 bases from V and 4 bases from J, leaving 15 bases between. Germline V gene lookup returns CDR1 GTSNPN and CDR2 SVGIG (reference sequence). The CDR3 loop spans 14 amino acids. DNA of the CDR3: TGTGCCTGGAGTTCGTTAGGGACCTCTTACGAGCAGTACTTC. This gives the protein CAWSSLGTSYEQYF.

This clonotype was counted between two and nine times. The rearrangement joins TRBV9 to TRBJ2-3; tentatively, D is TRBD1 (6 bases). Trimming removed 2 bases at V and 6 bases at J, with 19 bases between. Germline assignment: CDR1 SGDLS and CDR2 YYNGEE. The CDR3 is 16 residues long. Here the CDR3 DNA reads TGTGCCAGCAGCGTTAGCCTGGACAGCCTCGGGGATACGCAGTATTTT. As protein: CASSVSLDSLGDTQYF.

This rearrangement joins TRBV28 to TRBJ2-7; 10 nucleotides align to TRBD2. The CDR3 is made up of 14 amino acids. V lost 5 bases and J lost 2; bases outside the gene matches: 3. Per germline, CDR1 MDHEN and CDR2 SYDVKM. CDR3 DNA sequence: TGTGCCAGCAGTATGCTAGCGGGAGCCTACGAGCAGTACTTC. Its translation is CASSMLAGAYEQYF.

Remarks on this clonotype: The junction departs from the called germline gene at one end, perhaps through a read error. The V call is TRBV18, the J call TRBJ2-3; D unresolved. Germline V CDR1 and CDR2: KGHSH, LQKENI. This CDR3 is 13 amino acids long. The CDR3 loop is CASSPGHTDTKYF. Written as DNA, the CDR3 is TGTGCCAGCTCACCAGGCCACACAGATACGAAGTATTTT.

The chain couples TRBV7-8 to TRBJ1-5; 9 nucleotides line up with TRBD1. CDR1 SGHVS and CDR2 FQNEAQ come from the germline V gene. V lost 8 bases and J lost 1; bases outside the gene matches: 6. The CDR3 extends over 15 amino acids. CDR3: CASSQGARSNQPQHF. The CDR3 DNA sequence: TGTGCCAGCTCACAGGGGGCCCGAAGCAATCAGCCCCAGCATTTT.

The table lists this clonotype with many counts. The chain joins TRBV28 to TRBJ2-4; D is undetermined. Germline loops: CDR1 MDHEN, CDR2 SYDVKM. The length of the CDR3 is 14 residues. Trimming took off 6 bases at V and 0 bases at J, with 9 bases between the two ends. CDR3 sequence: CASSSSLAKNIQYF. The CDR3 DNA reads as TGTGCCAGCAGCTCGAGTTTAGCCAAAAACATTCAGTACTTC.